This entry lists 3 T cell receptor beta chains sequenced from one sample in a study of neurological immune-mediated disorders. One entry per CDR3 protein, called by TCRdb with MiXCR from the 5' RACE reads. The sample carries some 120,000 distinct CDR3 sequences, 3% to 3.5% recorded once. The material sequenced was PBMCs. All receptors derive from a woman aged 25 to 39 with multiple sclerosis.

This clonotype was counted a few times. The genes are TRBV5-1 and TRBJ1-1; D gene unclear. This CDR3 has 14 amino acids. The V gene's germline CDR1 is SGHRS and CDR2 YFSETQ. V lost 3 bases and J 7 bases, leaving 16 bases between the germline ends. The DNA for the CDR3 is TGCGCCAGCAGCTCTCCGGACGGAATTAGTGAAGCTTTCTTT. Translated, it gives CASSSPDGISEAFF.

This clonotype was seen repeatedly, ten times or more. V gene TRBV5-1 combines with J gene TRBJ2-7; TRBD2 agrees at 8 bases. Looked up from germline, CDR1 is SGHRS and CDR2 is YFSETQ. The CDR3 is made up of 15 amino acids. V shed 4 bases, J shed 2 bases, and the junction held 8 bases outside the gene matches. The CDR3 nucleotides are TGCGCCAGCAGCCTGTTTTCGGGAGGGGCCTACGAGCAGTACTTC. Protein sequence: CASSLFSGGAYEQYF.

This clonotype was recorded at least ten times. The chain is built from TRBV12-3 or TRBV12-4 and TRBJ2-2; a possible D gene is TRBD2 (5 bases). Trimming shortened V by 3 bases and J by 0 bases, and 14 bases separated the two germline ends. This CDR3 is 17 amino acids long. The CDR3 DNA reads TGTGCCAGCAGTTTCCCGCTTCGGGAAGCGAACACCGGGGAGCTGTTTTTT. It translates to CASSFPLREANTGELFF.